These T cell receptor beta chains were read from a single sample in a study of beta chain features in type 1 diabetes. Assay: immunoSEQ multiplex PCR; the TCRdb copy retains only in-frame clones and omits some. The table records about 150,000 clones, nearly 50% of them present only once. The sequencing sample was made of Tregs from blood. Receptor source: a man aged 18 to 35 in good health. The CDR3 runs from the conserved cysteine through the conserved F or W. A D gene is named only where the DNA matches it firmly. A clone size is listed for some rows: how often the clone was seen (once, few, many), or a class if it is expanded.

J gene,V gene,clone size,D gene,CDR3 DNA,CDR3 protein
TRBJ1-5,TRBV10-1,NA,TRBD1,TGCGCCAGCATAGGACAGGCTAAGAGGCAGCCCCAGCATTTT,CASIGQAKRQPQHF
TRBJ2-3,TRBV5-4,NA,NA,TGTGCCAGCTCCATATCGGGAGCTAGCACAGATACGCAGTATTTT,CASSISGASTDTQYF
TRBJ1-1,TRBV27,NA,NA,TGTGCCAGCAGTTTGGGGGGGTCTACAACTGAAGCTTTCTTT,CASSLGGSTTEAFF
TRBJ1-5,TRBV2,NA,NA,TGTGCCAGCAGGCGAAATCAGCCCCAGCATTTT,CASRRNQPQHF
TRBJ1-5,TRBV10-3,NA,TRBD1,TGTGCCATCAGAGACAGGGGCTTGGGTCAGCCCCAGCATTTT,CAIRDRGLGQPQHF
TRBJ1-2,TRBV28,NA,NA,TGTGCCAGCAGTTTAGGACACCCACGAGACTATGGCTACACCTTC,CASSLGHPRDYGYTF
TRBJ1-2,TRBV5-4,few,TRBD1,TGTGCCAGCAGCTTAAACAGGGGGCAAGGCGGCTACACCTTC,CASSLNRGQGGYTF
TRBJ2-1,TRBV7-2,few,TRBD1,TGTGCCAGCAGCCTGGGACAGGGCCCCCTAGCCGGTTTGTCGTTCTTC,CASSLGQGPLAGLSFF
TRBJ2-1,TRBV9,NA,TRBD2,TGTGCCAGCAGCGTGCTAGCGGCCTCCTACAATGAGCAGTTCTTC,CASSVLAASYNEQFF
TRBJ2-1,TRBV7-2,NA,NA,TGTGCCAGCAGCTTCCGCGGTTTGGATGAGCAGTTCTTC,CASSFRGLDEQFF
TRBJ2-7,TRBV7-6,NA,NA,TGTGCCAGCAGCTCCCAGGACACCGGCGAGCAGTACTTC,CASSSQDTGEQYF